These 16 T cell receptor beta chains originate from one sample sequenced in a study of T cell changes during pregnancy in multiple sclerosis. Generated by immunoSEQ multiplex PCR, the TCRdb table keeps only in-frame clones and is missing some. The sample lists 35,000 to 55,000 clones; 80% to 95% were seen once. The sample was CD4+ T cells from peripheral blood mononuclear cells, taken before pregnancy. Source of these receptors: a female donor with multiple sclerosis, enrolled in a pregnancy study.

This chain links TRBV2 with TRBJ2-1, with 10 bases lining up with TRBD1. CDR3 length: 16 residues. V lost 1 base, J lost 12 bases, and 12 bases stayed unmatched. The V gene's germline CDR1 is SNHLY and CDR2 FYNNEI. CDR3 region: CASSEVIDERDRGQFF. The DNA for the CDR3 is TGTGCCAGCAGTGAAGTAATAGACGAAAGGGACAGGGGGCAGTTCTTC.

The gene calls are TRBV19 and TRBJ1-5; a weak D match, TRBD1 (6 bases). V was clipped by 3 bases and J by 6 bases, with 12 bases between them. The germline V gene encodes CDR1 LNHDA and CDR2 SQIVND (reference sequence). This CDR3 contains 14 residues. The CDR3 sequence is CASSIKRGGQPQHF. Here the CDR3 DNA reads TGTGCCAGTAGTATTAAAAGGGGGGGTCAGCCCCAGCATTTT.

This sequence joins TRBV4-1 and TRBJ2-5, with TRBD1 matching 12 bases. V was pared by 1 base and J by 5 bases, with 2 bases of the junction left unmatched. The CDR3 is 15 residues long. CDR1 is MGHRA and CDR2 is YSYEKL in the germline V gene. The CDR3 DNA reads TGCGCCAGCAGCCAAGCGGGACAGGGGGCTGAGACCCAGTACTTC. It codes for CASSQAGQGAETQYF.

The chain employs TRBV6-6 and TRBJ1-5, with D possibly being TRBD1 (5 bases). The CDR3 runs 14 residues. V shed 6 bases and J shed 4 bases, with 13 bases lying between them. Germline lookup yields CDR1 MNHNY and CDR2 SVGAGI (reference sequence). The CDR3 coding sequence is TGTGCCAGCAGGGCGGGGCCGTTAAATCAGCCCCAGCATTTT. Its protein product is CASRAGPLNQPQHF.

The chain couples TRBV4-3 to TRBJ1-2; tentative D call: TRBD1 (5 bases). CDR1 is LGHNA and CDR2 is YSLEER in the germline V gene. The CDR3 length is 16 residues. V gave up 3 bases and J gave up 0 bases, with 14 bases separating them. This chain's CDR3 is CASSQGAGRPNYGYTF. The DNA of the CDR3 is TGCGCCAGCAGCCAGGGCGCGGGGCGTCCTAACTATGGCTACACCTTC.

The V and J genes are TRBV4-2 and TRBJ2-1; 13 positions match TRBD2. J gave up 2 bases and V 1 base, and 2 bases lay outside the gene matches. There are 17 residues in the CDR3. In germline, CDR1 is LGHNA, CDR2 YNFKEQ. The DNA of the CDR3 is TGTGCCAGCAGCCAAGGGACTAGCGGGGGCGCCTACAATGAGCAGTTCTTC. Residues: CASSQGTSGGAYNEQFF.

The chain joins TRBV19 to TRBJ1-5, with 7 nucleotides matching TRBD1. The CDR3 consists of 15 residues. From germline, CDR1 is LNHDA and CDR2 SQIVND (reference sequence). With 10 bases clipped from V and 5 bases from J, the junction kept 14 bases outside the gene matches. The CDR3 spells CATQPLDREYQPQHF. The CDR3 DNA sequence: TGTGCCACCCAACCTTTAGACAGGGAATATCAGCCCCAGCATTTT.

J is TRBJ2-5 and V is TRBV5-1, with 8 bases matching TRBD1. The trim removed 7 bases at V and 4 bases at J, leaving 12 bases unmatched. The CDR3 is made up of 15 amino acids. Germline V CDR1 and CDR2: SGHRS, YFSETQ. The CDR3 protein is CASVQGATRGETQYF. The DNA of the CDR3 is TGCGCCAGCGTCCAGGGGGCCACCAGAGGAGAGACCCAGTACTTC.

The genes are TRBV6-5 and TRBJ1-6; no reliable D call. Per the germline V gene, CDR1 is MNHEY and CDR2 is SVGAGI. Trimming took 7 bases from V and 6 from J, leaving 10 bases between them. This CDR3 region has 13 residues. The CDR3 here is CASNREGNSPLHF. For the CDR3, the DNA is TGTGCCAGCAACCGGGAGGGTAATTCACCCCTCCACTTT.

The chain has TRBV5-4 and TRBJ2-7; the D gene is possibly TRBD1 (6 bases). Germline V gene sequence: CDR1 SGHNT, CDR2 YYREEE (reference sequence). The CDR3 covers 12 residues. Trimming left V 3 bases short and J 3 bases short, with 7 bases between. Here the CDR3 reads CASSSDSYEQYF. CDR3 sequence (DNA): TGTGCCAGCAGCTCGGACAGCTACGAGCAGTACTTC.

This clone is a singleton in its sample. This chain joins TRBV7-3 and TRBJ2-7, with D possibly matching TRBD2 (5 bases). Per germline, CDR1 SGHTA and CDR2 FQGTGA. V lost 2 bases and J 6 bases, leaving 14 bases between the germline ends. The CDR3 totals 14 residues. CDR3 residues: CASSLEGRGSEQYF. DNA for the CDR3: TGTGCCAGCAGCTTAGAAGGACGGGGAAGCGAGCAGTACTTC.

The chain links TRBV6-1 to TRBJ2-2; tentative D call: TRBD1 (7 bases). This CDR3 has 15 amino acids. From germline, CDR1 is MNHNS and CDR2 SASEGT. V lost 5 bases, J lost 6 bases, and 16 bases lay in between. CDR3 in DNA: TGTGCCAGCAGTAACAGACAGGGAGGCCCCGGGGAGCTGTTTTTT. Translation: CASSNRQGGPGELFF.

CDR3 DNA: TGTGCCAGCAGCTCTAGCGGGGGAGGGAACACCGGGGAGCTGTTTTTT. It yields the protein CASSSSGGGNTGELFF. The rearrangement joins TRBV7-9 to TRBJ2-2; TRBD2 aligns across 10 bases. This CDR3 has 16 residues. Germline trimming cut 4 bases from V and 1 base from J; bases unmatched to any gene: 3. CDR1 SEHNR and CDR2 FQNEAQ come from the germline V gene (reference sequence).

A few counts support this clone. V gene TRBV5-1 combines with J gene TRBJ1-5; the D is unclear. CDR3 length: 16 residues. In germline, CDR1 is SGHRS, CDR2 YFSETQ. Trimming took off 1 base at V and 0 bases at J, with 11 bases between the two ends. The CDR3 loop is CASSLSQVYSNQPQHF. CDR3 sequence (DNA): TGCGCCAGCAGCTTGAGCCAGGTTTATAGCAATCAGCCCCAGCATTTT.

The CDR3 DNA is TGTGCCAGCAGCCCTAGGACAGGGGGCTACACCTTC. Protein sequence: CASSPRTGGYTF. This sequence joins TRBV7-2 and TRBJ1-2, with 8 bases aligning to TRBD1. The germline CDR1 and CDR2 sequences are SGHTA and FQGNSA. V lost 5 bases to trimming and J lost 8 bases; unmatched junction nucleotides: 4. The CDR3 runs 12 residues.

The CDR3 DNA reads as TGCGCCAGCAGCCCTCGACAGGGAGGCCGATCTGGGGCCAACGTCCTGACTTTC. Translating gives CASSPRQGGRSGANVLTF. The genes are TRBV4-1 and TRBJ2-6, with a weak D call TRBD1 (7 bases). Between the trimmed V and J ends, which lost 4 bases and 1 base, there was a span of 17 bases. The germline CDR1 and CDR2 sequences are MGHRA and YSYEKL. The CDR3 contains 18 residues.